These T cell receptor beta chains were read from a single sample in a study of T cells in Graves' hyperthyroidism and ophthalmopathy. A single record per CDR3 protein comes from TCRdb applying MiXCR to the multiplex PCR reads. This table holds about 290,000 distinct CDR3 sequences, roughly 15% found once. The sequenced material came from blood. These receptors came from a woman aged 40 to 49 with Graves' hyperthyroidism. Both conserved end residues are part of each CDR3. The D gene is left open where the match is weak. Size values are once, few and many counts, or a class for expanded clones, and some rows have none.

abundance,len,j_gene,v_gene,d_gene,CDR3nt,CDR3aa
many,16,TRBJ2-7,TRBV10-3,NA,TGTGCCATCAGTGAGTCGGCTGGGGTTCTCCTTTGGGAGCAGTACTTC,CAISESAGVLLWEQYF
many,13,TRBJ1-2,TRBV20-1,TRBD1,TGCAGTGCTAGAGACTCGACAGGGGATGGCTACACCTTC,CSARDSTGDGYTF
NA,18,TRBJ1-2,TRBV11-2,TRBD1,TGTGCCAGCAGCTTTGGTACACAGGGGGCGAGGCATCCGGATGGCTACACCTTC,CASSFGTQGARHPDGYTF
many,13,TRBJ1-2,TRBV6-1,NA,TGTGCCACCACATCGCGGCGGACAAAGGGCTACACCTTC,CATTSRRTKGYTF
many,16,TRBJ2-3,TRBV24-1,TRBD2,TGTGCCACCAGTGTAGCGGGAGGGTCCCCCGCAGATACGCAGTATTTT,CATSVAGGSPADTQYF
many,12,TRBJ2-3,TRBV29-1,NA,TGCAGCGTTACCCTCGTCGGAGATACGCAGTATTTT,CSVTLVGDTQYF
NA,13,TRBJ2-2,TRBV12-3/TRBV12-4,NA,TGTGCCAGCCGCCCGGGGAGGACGGGGGAGCTGTTTTTT,CASRPGRTGELFF
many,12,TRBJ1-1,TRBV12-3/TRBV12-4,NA,TGTGCCAGCAGTTTATACCCACTTGAAGCTTTCTTT,CASSLYPLEAFF
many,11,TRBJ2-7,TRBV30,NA,TGTGCCTGGCGGATCGCCTACGAGCAGTACTTC,CAWRIAYEQYF
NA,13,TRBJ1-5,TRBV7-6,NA,TGTGCCAGCAGCTCACTACCTAATCAGCCCCAGCATTTT,CASSSLPNQPQHF
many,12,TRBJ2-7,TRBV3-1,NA,TGTGCCAGCAGCCGGCGTGGGCTCGAGCAGTACTTC,CASSRRGLEQYF
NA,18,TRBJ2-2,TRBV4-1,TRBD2,TGCGCCAGCAGCCGATCGTCGACTAGCGGGAGGGGAACCGGGGAGCTGTTTTTT,CASSRSSTSGRGTGELFF
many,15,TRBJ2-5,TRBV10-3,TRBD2,TGTGCCACTGGGTGGGGACTAGGAAGAAGAGAGACCCAGTACTTC,CATGWGLGRRETQYF
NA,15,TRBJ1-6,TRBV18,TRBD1,TGTGCCAGCTCTCGTGGCAGGGGGTATAATTCACCCCTCCACTTT,CASSRGRGYNSPLHF
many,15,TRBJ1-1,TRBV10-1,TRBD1,TGCGCCAGCAGCAGACAGGGGCTGGGGAACACTGAAGCTTTCTTT,CASSRQGLGNTEAFF
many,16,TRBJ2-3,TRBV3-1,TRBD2,TGTGCCAGCAGCCAAGTACGCGGGAGAGGCACAGATACGCAGTATTTT,CASSQVRGRGTDTQYF
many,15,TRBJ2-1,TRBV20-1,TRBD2,TGCAGTGCTAGAGACGCACTAGCGGATTACAATGAGCAGTTCTTC,CSARDALADYNEQFF
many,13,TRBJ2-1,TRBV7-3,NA,TGTGCCAGCAGCTTACCGGGAGAAAATGAGCAGTTCTTC,CASSLPGENEQFF
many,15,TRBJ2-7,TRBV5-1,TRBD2,TGCGCCAGCAGCGGGGGACTAGCGGGAAACGACGAGCAGTACTTC,CASSGGLAGNDEQYF
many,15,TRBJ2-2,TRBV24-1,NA,TGTGCCACCAGTGATCCCCGGAGTTATACCGGGGAGCTGTTTTTT,CATSDPRSYTGELFF
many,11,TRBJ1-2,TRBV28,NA,TGTGCCAGCAGTTCTAGGATTGGCTACACCTTC,CASSSRIGYTF
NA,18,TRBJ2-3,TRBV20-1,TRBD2,TGCAGTGCTAGAGCCGGACTAGCGGGAGGGCCGGGGACAGATACGCAGTATTTT,CSARAGLAGGPGTDTQYF
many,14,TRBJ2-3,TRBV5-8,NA,TGTGCCAGCAGCTTATCCGTGGGCACAGATACGCAGTATTTT,CASSLSVGTDTQYF
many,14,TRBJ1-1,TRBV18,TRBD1,TGTGCCAGCTCCTCCGCAGGGGGCGGTACTGAAGCTTTCTTT,CASSSAGGGTEAFF
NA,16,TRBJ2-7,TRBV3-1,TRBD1,TGTGCCAGCAGCCCTACAGGGGGCGCGGGGTACAATGAGCAGTACTTC,CASSPTGGAGYNEQYF
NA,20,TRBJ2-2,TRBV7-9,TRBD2,TGTGCCAGCAGCTTTGGGGGCGGACTAGCGGGAGGCCCGAACACCGGGGAGCTGTTTTTT,CASSFGGGLAGGPNTGELFF
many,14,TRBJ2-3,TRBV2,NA,TGTGCCAGCAGGGGAGGGGGGATCACAGATACGCAGTATTTT,CASRGGGITDTQYF
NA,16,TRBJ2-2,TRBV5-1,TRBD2,TGCGCCAGCAGCTCGTCCGTCGGGAGGGCCTACGGGGAGCTGTTTTTT,CASSSSVGRAYGELFF